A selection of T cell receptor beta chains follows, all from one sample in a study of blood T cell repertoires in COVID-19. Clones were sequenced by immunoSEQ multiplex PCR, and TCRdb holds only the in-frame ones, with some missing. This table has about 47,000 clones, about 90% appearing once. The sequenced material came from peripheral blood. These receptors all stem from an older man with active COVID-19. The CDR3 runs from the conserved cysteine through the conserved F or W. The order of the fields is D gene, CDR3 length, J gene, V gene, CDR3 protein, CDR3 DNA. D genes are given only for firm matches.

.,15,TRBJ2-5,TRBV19,CASSGGGFAEETQYF,TGTGCCAGTAGTGGCGGCGGCTTTGCGGAAGAGACCCAGTACTTC
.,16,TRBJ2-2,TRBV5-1,CASSPNGGREAGELFF,TGCGCCAGCAGCCCGAACGGGGGGCGCGAGGCCGGGGAGCTGTTTTTT
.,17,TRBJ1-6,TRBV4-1,CASSQGAARELSSPLHF,TGCGCCAGCAGCCAAGGGGCGGCTAGGGAGCTTAGTTCACCCCTCCACTTT
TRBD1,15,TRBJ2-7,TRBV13,CASSPRPGGQYEQYF,TGTGCCAGCAGCCCCCGGCCAGGGGGCCAGTACGAGCAGTACTTC
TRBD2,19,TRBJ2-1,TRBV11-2,CASGMRLAGIFSSYNEQFF,TGTGCCAGCGGAATGAGACTAGCGGGGATATTTAGCTCCTACAATGAGCAGTTCTTC
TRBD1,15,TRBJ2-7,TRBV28,CASSPTGHSSYEQYF,TGTGCCAGCAGTCCGACAGGGCACAGCTCCTACGAGCAGTACTTC
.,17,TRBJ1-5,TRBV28,CASSSARGHLSNQPQHF,TGTGCCAGCAGCTCCGCTCGAGGACACCTTAGCAATCAGCCCCAGCATTTT
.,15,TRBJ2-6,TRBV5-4,CASSASRPGANVLTF,TGTGCCAGCAGCGCCTCTAGACCTGGGGCCAACGTCCTGACTTTC
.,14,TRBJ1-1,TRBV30,CAWSVRRENTEAFF,TGTGCCTGGAGTGTAAGGCGGGAGAACACTGAAGCTTTCTTT
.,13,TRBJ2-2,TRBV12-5,CACADSNTGELFF,TGTGCTTGTGCGGACAGTAACACCGGGGAGCTGTTTTTT
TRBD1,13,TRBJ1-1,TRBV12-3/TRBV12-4,CASSAGQARRAFF,TGTGCCAGCAGCGCGGGACAGGCCAGGAGGGCTTTCTTT
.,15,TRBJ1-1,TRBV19,CASSPITSSGTEAFF,TGTGCCAGTAGTCCTATCACGTCCTCCGGGACTGAAGCTTTCTTT
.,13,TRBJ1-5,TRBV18,CASSPGGRQPQHF,TGTGCCAGCTCACCAGGAGGGAGACAGCCCCAGCATTTT
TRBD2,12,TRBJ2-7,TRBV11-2,CASSPGLAGPHF,TGTGCCAGCAGCCCGGGACTAGCGGGGCCGCACTTC
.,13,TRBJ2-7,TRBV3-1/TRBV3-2,CASSHAGTYEQYF,TGTGCCAGCAGCCATGCCGGGACCTACGAGCAGTACTTC
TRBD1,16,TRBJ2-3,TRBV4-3,CASSLATDRGLDTQYF,TGCGCCAGCAGCCTCGCCACTGACAGGGGGCTTGATACGCAGTATTTT
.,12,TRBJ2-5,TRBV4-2,CASSQDPETQYF,TGTGCCAGCAGCCAAGATCCGGAGACCCAGTACTTC
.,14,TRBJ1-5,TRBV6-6,CASSYGAGAQPQHF,TGTGCCAGCAGTTACGGGGCCGGAGCCCAGCCCCAGCATTTT